The present T cell receptor beta chain was sequenced within a study of T-cell reconstitution after alpha-beta-depleted transplantation in children. The CDR3 contains 15 residues. The germline CDR1 and CDR2 sequences are SEHNR and FQNEAQ (reference sequence). The ends were cut back, 5 bases at V and 10 bases at J, with 21 bases in the middle. Unique molecular identifiers were used in preparing the TCRbeta library. One entry per CDR3 protein, called by TCRdb with MiXCR from the PCR reads. Among 200,000 or so distinct CDR3 sequences listed, 6.6% were seen once. This clonotype was counted many times. This chain uses TRBV7-9 with TRBJ2-1, with D possibly called TRBD1 or TRBD2 (5 bases each). The source of this sequence is a boy younger than 10 with acute lymphoblastic leukemia, due to receive a stem cell transplant. Sample: PBMCs, taken before TCRalphabeta/CD19-depleted stem cell transplant. CDR3 DNA: TGTGCCAGCAGCGCGAAGGGGCAGCGGAGGAACGAGCAGTTCTTC. It yields the protein CASSAKGQRRNEQFF.